These 21 T cell receptor beta chains share one sample of origin, sequenced in a study of T cell responses to AZD1222 COVID-19 vaccine. Clones were sequenced by immunoSEQ multiplex PCR, and TCRdb holds only the in-frame ones, with some missing. The sample carries 70,000 to 95,000 clones, roughly 88% recorded once. Sample: peripheral blood, taken on day 0 of MenACWY control vaccination. Receptors originate from an adult in good health.

This clone was picked up one time. The chain joins TRBV5-6 to TRBJ2-5; D is ambiguous. V shed 2 bases and J shed 2 bases, with 1 base lying between them. This CDR3 has 11 residues. CDR1 is SGHDT and CDR2 is YYEEEE in the germline V gene. Written as DNA, the CDR3 is TGTGCCAGCAGCTTTCAAGAGACCCAGTACTTC. Its protein product is CASSFQETQYF.

The gene calls are TRBV27 and TRBJ1-2; 10 bases fit TRBD1. Trimming cost V 6 bases and J 9 bases; bases outside gene matches: 4. Germline CDR1 and CDR2: MNHEY and SMNVEV (reference sequence). The CDR3 loop spans 12 amino acids. Written as DNA, the CDR3 is TGTGCCAGCAGGGGGACAGGGGAGCGCTACACCTTC. It specifies CASRGTGERYTF.

This clone has only a few counts. The chain recombines TRBV4-3 with TRBJ1-2; D is unresolved. The germline V and J ends were trimmed by 2 bases and 5 bases, with 6 bases remaining between them. The CDR3 spans 12 residues. Germline CDR1 LGHNA, CDR2 YSLEER. This chain's CDR3 is CASSQPTYGYTF. CDR3 nucleotides: TGCGCCAGCAGCCAACCAACATATGGCTACACCTTC.

This chain links TRBV25-1 with TRBJ1-3; 7 bases are shared with TRBD1. With 2 bases clipped from V and 8 bases from J, the junction kept 9 bases outside the gene matches. The CDR3 loop spans 15 amino acids. Per the germline V gene, CDR1 is MGHDK and CDR2 is SYGVNS. CDR3 bases: TGTGCCAGCAGTGAACCGGGACAGTTTGATGACACCATATATTTT. Protein: CASSEPGQFDDTIYF.

This sequence joins TRBV6-5 and TRBJ1-5; D gene ambiguous. Trimming took 7 bases from V and 5 from J, leaving 12 bases between them. The CDR3 contains 13 residues. CDR1 is MNHEY, CDR2 SVGAGI, per germline. DNA for the CDR3: TGTGCCAGCATAGCACTTCTGGATCAGCCCCAGCATTTT. It yields the protein CASIALLDQPQHF.

The chain employs TRBV3-1 (or the pseudogene TRBV3-2) and TRBJ2-7, with unresolved D. V lost 3 bases to trimming and J lost 2 bases, with 11 bases between them. The CDR3 extends over 14 amino acids. Germline CDR1 and CDR2: LGHDT and YNNKEL (reference sequence). The CDR3 region is CASSQPTRPYEQYF. In nucleotides, the CDR3 is TGTGCCAGCAGCCAGCCGACTCGACCCTACGAGCAGTACTTC.

The chain employs TRBV9 and TRBJ2-2, with TRBD1 matching 7 bases. Per the germline V gene, CDR1 is SGDLS and CDR2 is YYNGEE. This CDR3 region has 15 residues. The V gene end was trimmed by 3 bases and the J gene end by 2 bases; junction bases not matched to a gene: 4. CDR3 in amino acids: CASSEGAGNTGELFF. For the CDR3, the DNA is TGTGCCAGCAGCGAGGGGGCAGGAAACACCGGGGAGCTGTTTTTT.

The chain carries TRBV5-1 and TRBJ1-2; D call uncertain. The V gene's germline CDR1 is SGHRS and CDR2 YFSETQ. This CDR3 comprises 15 residues. Between the trimmed V and J ends, which lost 1 base and 8 bases, there was a span of 18 bases. CDR3 loop: CASSLPGRGAGGYTF. The CDR3, as DNA: TGCGCCAGCAGCTTGCCGGGCCGGGGTGCGGGAGGCTACACCTTC.

This chain uses TRBV30 with TRBJ2-3; 7 nucleotides match TRBD2. The CDR3 totals 12 residues. CDR1 GTSNPN and CDR2 SVGIG come from the germline V gene (reference sequence). For the CDR3, the DNA is TGTGCGGGAGGGGCGTACACAGATACGCAGTATTTT. It codes for CAGGAYTDTQYF.

The V and J genes are TRBV18 and TRBJ1-4, with D possibly being TRBD1 (5 bases). V lost 3 bases and J 8 bases, leaving 16 bases between the germline ends. Germline CDR1 reads KGHSH; CDR2 reads LQKENI. The CDR3 consists of 15 residues. CDR3 in amino acids: CASSPFPGLEEKLFF. The CDR3 DNA reads TGTGCCAGCTCACCGTTCCCAGGGCTTGAGGAAAAACTGTTTTTT.

The chain carries TRBV15 and TRBJ2-5; D remains ambiguous. V dropped 0 bases and J dropped 5 bases, with 7 bases sitting between them. The CDR3 is 13 residues long. The germline V gene has CDR1 LNHNV and CDR2 YYDKDF (reference sequence). CDR3 amino acids: CATSREGYETQYF. CDR3 DNA: TGTGCCACCAGCAGAGAAGGGTACGAGACCCAGTACTTC.

V is TRBV11-2 and J is TRBJ1-2; D is undetermined. Germline V gene data show CDR1 as SGHAT and CDR2 as FQNNGV. Trimming took 4 bases from V and 8 from J, leaving 23 bases between them. CDR3 length: 16 amino acids. The CDR3 is CASSSPRGGPRWGYTF. In DNA, the CDR3 is TGTGCCAGCAGCTCACCCCGGGGAGGTCCCAGGTGGGGCTACACCTTC.

This clone has just a few counts. V is TRBV28 and J is TRBJ1-5, with TRBD1 identical over 8 bases. The CDR3 runs 16 residues. V was clipped by 5 bases and J by 5 bases; unmatched bases: 11. Germline V CDR1 and CDR2: MDHEN, SYDVKM. CDR3 residues: CASSLLQGGSYQPQHF. The CDR3 nucleotides are TGTGCCAGCAGTCTGCTACAGGGGGGTAGTTATCAGCCCCAGCATTTT.

The rearrangement links TRBV6-2 or TRBV6-3 to TRBJ1-5; a weak D match, TRBD1 (6 bases). The ends were cut back, 6 bases at V and 11 bases at J, with 14 bases in the middle. In germline, CDR1 is MNHEY, CDR2 SVGEGT. The CDR3 loop spans 12 amino acids. This chain's CDR3 is CASSLRTAAQHF. In nucleotides, the CDR3 is TGTGCCAGCAGCCTTCGGACAGCCGCCCAGCATTTT.

The chain carries TRBV7-2 and TRBJ1-5, with no clear D. Per the germline V gene, CDR1 is SGHTA and CDR2 is FQGNSA. The CDR3 loop spans 13 amino acids. The V gene lost 2 bases and the J gene lost 10 bases, with 12 bases spanning the gap. CDR3 region: CASSLYTPGPQHF. The CDR3 DNA sequence: TGTGCCAGCAGCTTATACACGCCGGGACCCCAGCATTTT.

This clone was seen only a few times. The chain uses TRBV4-2 and TRBJ1-1, with D hard to call. The germline V and J ends were trimmed by 1 base and 5 bases, with 11 bases remaining between them. Germline CDR1 reads LGHNA; CDR2 reads YNFKEQ. This CDR3 region has 14 residues. The CDR3 sequence is CASSQGAGRTEAFF. DNA for the CDR3: TGTGCCAGCAGCCAAGGGGCCGGGCGGACTGAAGCTTTCTTT.

The V call is TRBV15, the J call TRBJ2-5; D is perhaps TRBD2 (6 bases). Trimming pared 3 bases from V and 5 bases from J, leaving 10 bases between. The CDR3 has 13 residues. Germline values: CDR1 LNHNV, CDR2 YYDKDF (reference sequence). CDR3 nucleotides: TGTGCCACCAGCAGTAGGAGGGGCGAGACCCAGTACTTC. Residues: CATSSRRGETQYF.

V is TRBV3-1 (or the pseudogene TRBV3-2) and J is TRBJ2-1, with 10 bases identical to TRBD2. The CDR3 extends over 16 amino acids. V was pared by 0 bases and J by 10 bases, with 9 bases of the junction left unmatched. Germline lookup yields CDR1 LGHDT and CDR2 YNNKEL (reference sequence). This chain's CDR3 is CASSQDQREGDREQFF. The CDR3 region has the DNA TGTGCCAGCAGCCAAGATCAGCGGGAGGGGGATAGGGAGCAGTTCTTC.

CDR3: CASGYGTPTSGKAGYNEQFF. CDR3 in DNA: TGTGCTAGTGGGTACGGGACACCGACTAGCGGGAAGGCGGGGTACAATGAGCAGTTCTTC. The chain uses TRBV12-5 and TRBJ2-1, with TRBD2 matching over 11 bases. Germline assignment: CDR1 LGHNT and CDR2 FRNRAP. The CDR3 has 20 amino acids. V shed 6 bases and J 4 bases; nucleotides not matched to a gene: 20. Variable domain in full (rest from reference TRBV12-5 and TRBJ2-1): DARVTQTPRHKVTEMGQEVTMRCQPILGHNTVFWYRQTMMQGLELLAYFRNRAPLDDSGMPKDRFSAEMPDATLATLKIQPSEPRDSAVYFCASGYGTPTSGKAGYNEQFFGPGTRLTVL.

V and J are TRBV3-1 (or the pseudogene TRBV3-2) and TRBJ1-2; 9 bases line up with TRBD1. The V and J ends lost 3 bases and 8 bases, in that order; junction bases with no gene match: 7. The CDR3 extends over 14 amino acids. Germline assignment: CDR1 LGHDT and CDR2 YNNKEL (reference sequence). CDR3: CASSQKGTGRGYTF. The CDR3 nucleotides read TGTGCCAGCAGCCAGAAAGGGACAGGGCGAGGCTACACCTTC.

The chain has TRBV7-2 and TRBJ2-1, with TRBD2 matching over 7 bases. The length of the CDR3 is 16 residues. The V segment lost 5 bases and the J segment 7 bases; nucleotides outside the gene matches: 14. Per the germline V gene, CDR1 is SGHTA and CDR2 is FQGNSA. The CDR3, as DNA: TGTGCCAGCAGCCCGTGGACTAGTTCGGTAAAGAATGAGCAGTTCTTC. Its protein product is CASSPWTSSVKNEQFF.